The clone carrying this TCR beta chain was detected a few times. The entry originates in a study of blood T cell repertoires in COVID-19. Study background: Samples of COVID-19 (acute and convalescent) were obtained from the United States, Italy and Spain. Sources were T cells, B-cell-depleted T cells, or PBMCs; the material itself was cDNA or gDNA.

Per the study methods: Estimated nucleated cell counts came from reference gene primer amplification. Only in-frame clones appear in the TCRdb table, and some are missing; sequencing was by immunoSEQ multiplex PCR. D and trimming come from the DNA, and the V and J calls and clone size come from that table. The repertoire consists of around 86,000 clones, with around 85% occurring once and the leading ten covering around 12%. The CDR3 has 15 residues. CDR1 and CDR2 from the germline V gene are MRHNA and SNTAGT. V lost 5 bases to trimming and J lost 4 bases, with 14 bases between them. This clonotype originated in a human donor in a cohort sampled during active COVID-19. The sequenced sample consisted of peripheral blood. The gene calls are TRBV6-4 and TRBJ2-2; a possible D gene is TRBD2 (5 bases). The CDR3 protein is CASSPRDTSTGELFF. The CDR3, as DNA: TGTGCCAGCAGTCCCCGGGATACCTCCACCGGGGAGCTGTTTTTT.